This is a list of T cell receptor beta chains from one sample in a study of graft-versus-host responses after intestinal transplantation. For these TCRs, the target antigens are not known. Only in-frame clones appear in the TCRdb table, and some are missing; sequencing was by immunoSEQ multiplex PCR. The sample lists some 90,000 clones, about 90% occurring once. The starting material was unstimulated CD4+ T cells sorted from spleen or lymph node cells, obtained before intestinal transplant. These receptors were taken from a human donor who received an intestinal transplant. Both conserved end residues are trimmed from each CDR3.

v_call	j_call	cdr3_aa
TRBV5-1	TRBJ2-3	ASSLVATGSFGTDTQY
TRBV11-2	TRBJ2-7	ASSLSYGPFYEQY
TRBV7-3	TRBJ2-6	ASSLTSGGAGANVLT
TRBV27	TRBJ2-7	ASSFGTGGQQY
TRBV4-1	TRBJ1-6	ASSQDTGGRGLYNSPLH
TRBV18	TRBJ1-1	ASSSGAGTEAF
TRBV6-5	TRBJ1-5	ASSYSTGNNQPQH
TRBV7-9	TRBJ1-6	ASKVGTAGSPLH
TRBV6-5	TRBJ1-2	ASSYETGQGYT
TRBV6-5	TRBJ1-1	ASSPGTGGAF
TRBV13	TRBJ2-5	ASSDRARGGTQY
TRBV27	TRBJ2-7	ASSRVQGAWEQY
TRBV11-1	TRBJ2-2	ASSFYGELF
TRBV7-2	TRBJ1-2	ASSLRLGYT
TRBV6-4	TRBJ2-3	ASSRDFTDTQY
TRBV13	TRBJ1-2	AGSQGPDRRYGYT
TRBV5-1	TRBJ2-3	ASSFGGGTDTQY
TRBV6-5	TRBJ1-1	ASSGVRGENTEAF
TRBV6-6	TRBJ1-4	ASRTDLLEEKLF
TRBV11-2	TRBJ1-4	ASSSQGAQDEKLF
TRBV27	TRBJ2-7	ASSFVGREQY
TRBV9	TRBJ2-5	ASGRGGETQY
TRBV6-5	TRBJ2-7	ASSNRDSTYEQY
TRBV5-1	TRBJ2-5	ASSLDRYQETQY
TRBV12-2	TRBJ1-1	ASRLGECTGALYTEAF
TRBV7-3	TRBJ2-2	ASSLAGGNTGELF
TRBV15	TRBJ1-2	ATSRDSANYGYT
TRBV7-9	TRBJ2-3	ASSLGPTSGPSTDTQY
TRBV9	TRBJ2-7	ASSVGWGQYEQY
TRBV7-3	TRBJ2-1	ASRRTSGTEQF
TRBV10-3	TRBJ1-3	AISESPITGGSGNTIY
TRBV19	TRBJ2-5	ASTRTAQETQY
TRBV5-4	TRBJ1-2	ASSLPGQGYGYT
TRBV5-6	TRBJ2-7	ASSLAAGRNYEQY
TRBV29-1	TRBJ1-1	SVQDRAIEAF